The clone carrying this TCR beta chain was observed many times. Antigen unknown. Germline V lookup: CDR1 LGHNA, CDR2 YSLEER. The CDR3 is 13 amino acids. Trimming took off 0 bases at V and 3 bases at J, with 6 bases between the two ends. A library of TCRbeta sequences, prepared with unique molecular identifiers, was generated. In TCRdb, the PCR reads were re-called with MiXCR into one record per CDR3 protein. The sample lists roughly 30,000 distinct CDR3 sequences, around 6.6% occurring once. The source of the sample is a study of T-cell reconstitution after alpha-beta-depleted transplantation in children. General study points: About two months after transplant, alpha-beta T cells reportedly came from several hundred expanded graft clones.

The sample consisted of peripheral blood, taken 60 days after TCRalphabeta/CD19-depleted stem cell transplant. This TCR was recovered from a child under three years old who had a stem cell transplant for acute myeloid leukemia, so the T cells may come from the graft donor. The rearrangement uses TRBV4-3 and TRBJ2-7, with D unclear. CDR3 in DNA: TGCGCCAGCAGCCAAGAGGACGGCTACGAGCAGTACTTC. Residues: CASSQEDGYEQYF.